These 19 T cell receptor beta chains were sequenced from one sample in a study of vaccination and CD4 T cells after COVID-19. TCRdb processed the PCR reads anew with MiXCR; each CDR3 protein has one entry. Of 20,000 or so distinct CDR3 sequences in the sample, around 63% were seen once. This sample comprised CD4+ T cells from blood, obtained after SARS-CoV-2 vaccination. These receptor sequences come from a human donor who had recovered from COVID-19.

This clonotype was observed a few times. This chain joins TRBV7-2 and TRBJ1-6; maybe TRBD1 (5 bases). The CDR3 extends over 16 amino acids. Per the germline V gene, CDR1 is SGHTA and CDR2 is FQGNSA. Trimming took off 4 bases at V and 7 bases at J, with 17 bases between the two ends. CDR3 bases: TGTGCCAGCAGCTCTCCAGTCTTGGGGGGGAATTCACCCCTCCACTTT. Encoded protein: CASSSPVLGGNSPLHF.

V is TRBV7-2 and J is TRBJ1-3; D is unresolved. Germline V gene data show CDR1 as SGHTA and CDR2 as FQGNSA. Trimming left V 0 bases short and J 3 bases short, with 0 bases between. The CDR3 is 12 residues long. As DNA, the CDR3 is TGTGCCAGCAGCTTAGCTGGAAACACCATATATTTT. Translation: CASSLAGNTIYF. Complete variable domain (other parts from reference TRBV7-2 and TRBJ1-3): GAGVSQSPSNKVTEKGKDVELRCDPISGHTALYWYRQSLGQGLEFLIYFQGNSAPDKSGLPSDRFSAERTGGSVSTLTIQRTQQEDSAVYLCASSLAGNTIYFGEGSWLTVV.

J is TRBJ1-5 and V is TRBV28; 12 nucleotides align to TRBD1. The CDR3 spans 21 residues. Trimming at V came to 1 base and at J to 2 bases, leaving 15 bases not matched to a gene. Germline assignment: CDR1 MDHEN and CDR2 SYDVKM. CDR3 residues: CASSLFYGGGQGAAGNQPQHF. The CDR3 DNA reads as TGTGCCAGCAGTTTATTTTATGGTGGGGGACAGGGGGCAGCGGGCAATCAGCCCCAGCATTTT.

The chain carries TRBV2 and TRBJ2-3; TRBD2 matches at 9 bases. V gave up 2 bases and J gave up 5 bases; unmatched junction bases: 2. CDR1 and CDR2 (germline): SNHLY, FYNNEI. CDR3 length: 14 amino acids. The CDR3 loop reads CASSELAGRDTQYF. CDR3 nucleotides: TGTGCCAGCAGTGAACTAGCGGGAAGAGATACGCAGTATTTT.

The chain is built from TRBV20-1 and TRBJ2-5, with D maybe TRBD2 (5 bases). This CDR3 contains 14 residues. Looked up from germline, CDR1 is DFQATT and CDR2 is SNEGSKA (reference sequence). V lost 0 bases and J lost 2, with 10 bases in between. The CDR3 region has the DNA TGCAGTGCTAGAGATTCCTGGGAGCAAGAGACCCAGTACTTC. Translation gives CSARDSWEQETQYF.

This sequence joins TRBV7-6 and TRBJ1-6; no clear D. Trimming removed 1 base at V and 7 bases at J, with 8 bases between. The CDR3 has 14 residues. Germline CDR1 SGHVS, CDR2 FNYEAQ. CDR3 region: CASSLGLTNSPLHF. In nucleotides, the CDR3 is TGTGCCAGCAGCTTAGGTCTCACCAATTCACCCCTCCACTTT.

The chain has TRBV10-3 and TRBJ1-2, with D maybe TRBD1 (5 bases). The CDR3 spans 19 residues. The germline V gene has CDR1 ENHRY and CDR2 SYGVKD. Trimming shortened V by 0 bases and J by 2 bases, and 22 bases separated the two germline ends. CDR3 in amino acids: CAISESGRWGRGINYGYTF. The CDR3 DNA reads TGTGCCATCAGTGAGTCCGGGAGGTGGGGCCGGGGAATAAACTATGGCTACACCTTC.

CDR3 loop: CAWSGGLAGLGTGELFF. The CDR3 bases are TGTGCCTGGAGTGGCGGACTAGCGGGTTTGGGAACCGGGGAGCTGTTTTTT. V is TRBV30 and J is TRBJ2-2; 11 bases map to TRBD2. CDR3 length: 17 residues. Germline values: CDR1 GTSNPN, CDR2 SVGIG (reference sequence). The V segment lost 1 base and the J segment 5 bases; nucleotides outside the gene matches: 9.

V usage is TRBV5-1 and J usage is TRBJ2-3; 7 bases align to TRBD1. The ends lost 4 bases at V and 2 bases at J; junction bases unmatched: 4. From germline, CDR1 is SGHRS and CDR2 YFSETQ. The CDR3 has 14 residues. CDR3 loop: CASSRGQTTDTQYF. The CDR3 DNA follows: TGCGCCAGCAGCCGGGGACAGACCACAGATACGCAGTATTTT.

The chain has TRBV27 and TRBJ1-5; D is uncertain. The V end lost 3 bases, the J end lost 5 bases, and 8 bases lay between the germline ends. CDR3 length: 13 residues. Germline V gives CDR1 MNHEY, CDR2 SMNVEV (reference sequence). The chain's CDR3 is CASSFQEYQPQHF. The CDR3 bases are TGTGCCAGCAGTTTCCAGGAATATCAGCCCCAGCATTTT.

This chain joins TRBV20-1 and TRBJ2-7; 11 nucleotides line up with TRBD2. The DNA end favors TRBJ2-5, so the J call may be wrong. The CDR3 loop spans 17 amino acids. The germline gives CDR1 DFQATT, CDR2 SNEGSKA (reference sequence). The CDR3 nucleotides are TGCAGTGCTAGGCCCAGCCTAGCGGGAGGATGGCAAGAGACCCAGTACTTC. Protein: CSARPSLAGGWQETQYF.

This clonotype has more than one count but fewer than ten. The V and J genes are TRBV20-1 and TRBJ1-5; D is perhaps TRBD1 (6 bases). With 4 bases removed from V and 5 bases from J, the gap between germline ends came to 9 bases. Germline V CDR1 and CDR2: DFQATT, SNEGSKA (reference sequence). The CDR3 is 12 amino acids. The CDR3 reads CSAKQGDQPQHF. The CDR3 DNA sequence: TGCAGTGCTAAACAGGGAGATCAGCCCCAGCATTTT.

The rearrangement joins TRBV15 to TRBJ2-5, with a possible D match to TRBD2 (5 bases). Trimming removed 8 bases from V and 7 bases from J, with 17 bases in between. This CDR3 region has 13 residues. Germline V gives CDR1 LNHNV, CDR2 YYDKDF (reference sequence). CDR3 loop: CATGLGRSRTQYF. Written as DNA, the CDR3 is TGTGCCACCGGACTCGGGCGGTCCCGGACCCAGTACTTC.

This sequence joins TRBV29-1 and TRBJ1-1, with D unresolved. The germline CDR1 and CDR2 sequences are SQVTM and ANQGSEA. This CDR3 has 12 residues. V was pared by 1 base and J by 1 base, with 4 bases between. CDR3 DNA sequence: TGCAGCGTTGAAGGCGGGAACACTGAAGCTTTCTTT. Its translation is CSVEGGNTEAFF.

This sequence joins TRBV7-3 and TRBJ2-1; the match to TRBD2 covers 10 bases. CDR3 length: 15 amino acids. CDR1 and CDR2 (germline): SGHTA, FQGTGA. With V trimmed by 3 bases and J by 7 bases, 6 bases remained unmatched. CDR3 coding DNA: TGTGCCAGCAGCTTCTCTAGCGGGAGTAGGAATGAGCAGTTCTTC. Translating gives CASSFSSGSRNEQFF.

CDR3 bases: TGTGCCTGGAGTGTACGGGGTCAGCCCCAGCATTTT. Its protein is CAWSVRGQPQHF. The V gene is TRBV30, the J gene TRBJ1-5; no definite D call. The CDR3 has 12 amino acids. Germline loops: CDR1 GTSNPN, CDR2 SVGIG (reference sequence). Trimming pared 0 bases from V and 6 bases from J, leaving 6 bases between.

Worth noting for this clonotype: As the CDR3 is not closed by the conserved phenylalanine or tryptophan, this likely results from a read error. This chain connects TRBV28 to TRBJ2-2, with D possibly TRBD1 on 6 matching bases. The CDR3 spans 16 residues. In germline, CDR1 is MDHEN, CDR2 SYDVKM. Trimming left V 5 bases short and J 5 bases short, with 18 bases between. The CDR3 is CASSLTWGRATGELFS. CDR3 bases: TGTGCCAGCAGTCTAACCTGGGGGCGGGCGACCGGGGAGCTGTTTTCT.

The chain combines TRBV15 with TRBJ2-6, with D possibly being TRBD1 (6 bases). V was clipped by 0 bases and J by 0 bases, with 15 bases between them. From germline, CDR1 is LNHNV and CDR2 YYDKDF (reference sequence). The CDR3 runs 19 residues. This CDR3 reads CATSRDRVRGYSGANVLTF. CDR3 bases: TGTGCCACCAGCAGAGATCGGGTCAGGGGATACTCTGGGGCCAACGTCCTGACTTTC.

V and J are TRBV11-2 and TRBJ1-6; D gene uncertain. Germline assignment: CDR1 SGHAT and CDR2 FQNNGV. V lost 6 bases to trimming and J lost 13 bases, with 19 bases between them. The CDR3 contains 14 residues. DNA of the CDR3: TGTGCCAGCAGGAACAACTCAGCCCTCTCGCCCCTCCACTTT. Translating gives CASRNNSALSPLHF.